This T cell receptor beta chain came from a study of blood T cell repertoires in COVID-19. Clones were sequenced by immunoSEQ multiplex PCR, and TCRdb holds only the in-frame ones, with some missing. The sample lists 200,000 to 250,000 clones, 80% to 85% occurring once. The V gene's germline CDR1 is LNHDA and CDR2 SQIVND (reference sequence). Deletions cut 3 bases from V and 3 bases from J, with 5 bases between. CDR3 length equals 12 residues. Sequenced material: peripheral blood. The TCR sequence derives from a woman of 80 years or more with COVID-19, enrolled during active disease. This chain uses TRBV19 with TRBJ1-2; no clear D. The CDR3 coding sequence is TGTGCCAGTAGTATGCGGTACTATGGCTACACCTTC. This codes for CASSMRYYGYTF.